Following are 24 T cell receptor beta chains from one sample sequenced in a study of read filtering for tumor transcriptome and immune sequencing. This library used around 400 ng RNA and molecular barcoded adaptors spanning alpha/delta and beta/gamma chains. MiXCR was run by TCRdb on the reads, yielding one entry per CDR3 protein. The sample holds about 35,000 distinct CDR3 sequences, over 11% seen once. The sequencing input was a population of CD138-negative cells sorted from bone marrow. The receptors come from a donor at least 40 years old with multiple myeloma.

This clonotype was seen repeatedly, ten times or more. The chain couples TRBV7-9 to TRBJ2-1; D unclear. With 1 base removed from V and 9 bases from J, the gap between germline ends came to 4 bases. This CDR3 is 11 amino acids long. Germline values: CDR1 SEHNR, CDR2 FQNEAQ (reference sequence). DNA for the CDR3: TGTGCCAGCAGCTTAGAGGTTGAGCAGTTCTTC. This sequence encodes CASSLEVEQFF.

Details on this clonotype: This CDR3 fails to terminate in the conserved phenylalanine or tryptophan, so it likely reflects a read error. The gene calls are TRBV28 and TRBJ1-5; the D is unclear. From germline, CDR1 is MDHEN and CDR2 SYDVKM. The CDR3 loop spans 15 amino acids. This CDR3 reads CASSFHRTSNQPQHS. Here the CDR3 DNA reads TGTGCCAGCAGTTTCCACAGAACAAGCAATCAACCCCAGCATTCT.

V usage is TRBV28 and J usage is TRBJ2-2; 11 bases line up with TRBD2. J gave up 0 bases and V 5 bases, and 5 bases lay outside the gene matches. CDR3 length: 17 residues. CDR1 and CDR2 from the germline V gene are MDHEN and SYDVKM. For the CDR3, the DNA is TGTGCCAGCAGTGACGCGGGACTAGCGGCGAACACCGGGGAGCTGTTTTTT. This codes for CASSDAGLAANTGELFF. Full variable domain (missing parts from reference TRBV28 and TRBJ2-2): DVKVTQSSRYLVKRTGEKVFLECVQDMDHENMFWYRQDPGLGLRLIYFSYDVKMKEKGDIPEGYSVSREKKERFSLILESASTNQTSMYLCASSDAGLAANTGELFFGEGSRLTVL.

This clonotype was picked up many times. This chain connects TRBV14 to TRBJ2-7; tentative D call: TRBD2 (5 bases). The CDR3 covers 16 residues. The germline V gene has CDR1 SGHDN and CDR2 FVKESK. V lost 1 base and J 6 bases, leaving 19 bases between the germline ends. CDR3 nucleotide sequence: TGTGCCAGCAGCCAAGTGGTGAATAGCGCCTCGGGCGAGCAGTACTTC. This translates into CASSQVVNSASGEQYF.

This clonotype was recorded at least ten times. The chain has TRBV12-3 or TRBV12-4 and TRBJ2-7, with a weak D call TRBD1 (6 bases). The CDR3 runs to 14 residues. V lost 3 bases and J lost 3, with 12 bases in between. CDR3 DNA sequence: TGTGCCAGCAGTTTTACACAGGGCTTCTACGAGCAGTACTTC. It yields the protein CASSFTQGFYEQYF.

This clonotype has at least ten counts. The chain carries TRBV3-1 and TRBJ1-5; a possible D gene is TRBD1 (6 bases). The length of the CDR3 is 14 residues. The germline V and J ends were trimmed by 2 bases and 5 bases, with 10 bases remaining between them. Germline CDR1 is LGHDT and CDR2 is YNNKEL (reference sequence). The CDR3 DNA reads TGTGCCAGCAGCCAAACAGGGATGCATCAGCCCCAGCATTTT. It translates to CASSQTGMHQPQHF. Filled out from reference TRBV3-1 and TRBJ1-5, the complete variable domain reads DTAVSQTPKYLVTQMGNDKSIKCEQNLGHDTMYWYKQDSKKFLKIMFSYNNKELIINETVPNRFSPKSPDKAHLNLHINSLELGDSAVYFCASSQTGMHQPQHFGDGTRLSIL.

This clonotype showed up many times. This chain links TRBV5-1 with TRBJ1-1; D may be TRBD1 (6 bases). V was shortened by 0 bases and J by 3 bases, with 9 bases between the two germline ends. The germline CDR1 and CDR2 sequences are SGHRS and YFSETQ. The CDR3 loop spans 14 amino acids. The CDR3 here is CASSLEGGDTEAFF. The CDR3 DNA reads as TGCGCCAGCAGCTTGGAAGGGGGGGACACTGAAGCTTTCTTT.

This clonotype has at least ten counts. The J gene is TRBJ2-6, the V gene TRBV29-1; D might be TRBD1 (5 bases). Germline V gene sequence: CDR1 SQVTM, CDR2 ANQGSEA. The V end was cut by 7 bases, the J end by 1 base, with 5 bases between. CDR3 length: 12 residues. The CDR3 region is CSAGSGANVLTF. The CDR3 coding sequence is TGCAGCGCAGGGTCTGGGGCCAACGTCCTGACTTTC.

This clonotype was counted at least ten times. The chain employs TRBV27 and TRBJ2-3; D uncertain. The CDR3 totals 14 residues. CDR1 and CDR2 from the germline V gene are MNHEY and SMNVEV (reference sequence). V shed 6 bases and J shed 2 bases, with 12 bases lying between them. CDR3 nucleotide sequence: TGTGCCAGCAGGGGCTTGGGTTCCACAGATACGCAGTATTTT. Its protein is CASRGLGSTDTQYF.

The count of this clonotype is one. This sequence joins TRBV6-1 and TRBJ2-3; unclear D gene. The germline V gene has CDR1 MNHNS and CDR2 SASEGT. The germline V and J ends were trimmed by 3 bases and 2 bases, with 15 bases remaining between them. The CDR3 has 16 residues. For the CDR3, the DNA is TGTGCCAGCAGTGAGACTCAAAAAGGTCCCACAGATACGCAGTATTTT. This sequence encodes CASSETQKGPTDTQYF.

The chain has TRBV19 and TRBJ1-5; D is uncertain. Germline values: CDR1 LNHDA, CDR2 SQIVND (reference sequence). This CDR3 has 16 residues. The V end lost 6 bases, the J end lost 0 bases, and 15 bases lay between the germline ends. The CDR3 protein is CASRKGGIFSNQPQHF. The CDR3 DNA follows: TGTGCCAGTAGGAAAGGAGGCATTTTTAGCAATCAGCCCCAGCATTTT.

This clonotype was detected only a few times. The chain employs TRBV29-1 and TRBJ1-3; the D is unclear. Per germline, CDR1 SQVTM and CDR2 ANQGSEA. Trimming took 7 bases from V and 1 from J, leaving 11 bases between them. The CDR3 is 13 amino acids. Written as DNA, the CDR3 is TGCAGCGGGAGAATTGCATCTGGAAACACCATATATTTT. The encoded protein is CSGRIASGNTIYF.

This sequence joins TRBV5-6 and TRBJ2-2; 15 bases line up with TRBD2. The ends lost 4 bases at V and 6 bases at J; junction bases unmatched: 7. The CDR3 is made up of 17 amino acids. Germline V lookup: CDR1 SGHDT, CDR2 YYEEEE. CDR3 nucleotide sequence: TGTGCCAGCAGCAGGGGACTAGCGGGAGGAGGCGCCGGGGAGCTGTTTTTT. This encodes CASSRGLAGGGAGELFF.

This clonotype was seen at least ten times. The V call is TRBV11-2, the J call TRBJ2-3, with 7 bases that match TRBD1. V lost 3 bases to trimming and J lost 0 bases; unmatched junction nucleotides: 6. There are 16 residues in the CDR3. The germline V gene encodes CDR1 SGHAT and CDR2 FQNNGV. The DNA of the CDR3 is TGTGCCAGCAGCTTCCAGGGGGACACCAGCACAGATACGCAGTATTTT. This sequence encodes CASSFQGDTSTDTQYF.

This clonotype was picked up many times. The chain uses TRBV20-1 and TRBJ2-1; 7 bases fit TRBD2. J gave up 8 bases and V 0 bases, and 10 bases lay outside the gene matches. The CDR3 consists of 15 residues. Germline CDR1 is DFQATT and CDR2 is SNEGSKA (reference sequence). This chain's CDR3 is CSARDAGEHLDEQFF. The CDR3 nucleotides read TGCAGTGCTAGAGATGCGGGAGAGCATCTGGATGAGCAGTTCTTC.

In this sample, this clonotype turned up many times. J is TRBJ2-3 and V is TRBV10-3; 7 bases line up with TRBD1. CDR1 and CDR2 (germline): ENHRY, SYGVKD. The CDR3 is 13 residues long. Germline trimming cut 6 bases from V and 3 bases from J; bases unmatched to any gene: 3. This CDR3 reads CAIRTTGTDTQYF. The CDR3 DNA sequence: TGTGCCATCAGGACGACAGGGACAGATACGCAGTATTTT.

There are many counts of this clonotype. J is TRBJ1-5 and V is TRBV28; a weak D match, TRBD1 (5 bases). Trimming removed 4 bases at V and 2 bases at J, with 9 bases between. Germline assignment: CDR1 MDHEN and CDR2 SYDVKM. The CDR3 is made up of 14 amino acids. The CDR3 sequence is CASSSDSRNQPQHF. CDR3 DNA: TGTGCCAGCAGTTCAGACAGCCGCAATCAGCCCCAGCATTTT.

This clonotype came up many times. The CDR3 region is CASNNQPQHF. As DNA, the CDR3 is TGCGCCAGCAATAACCAGCCCCAGCATTTT. V and J are TRBV5-1 and TRBJ1-5, with D unresolved. The CDR3 has 10 residues. Germline CDR1 is SGHRS and CDR2 is YFSETQ. V was pared by 6 bases and J by 7 bases, with 5 bases between.

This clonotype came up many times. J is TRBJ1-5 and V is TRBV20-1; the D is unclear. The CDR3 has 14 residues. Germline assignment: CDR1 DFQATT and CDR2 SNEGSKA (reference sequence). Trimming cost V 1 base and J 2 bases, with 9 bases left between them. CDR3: CSARVGWGNQPQHF. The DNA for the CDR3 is TGCAGTGCTAGAGTGGGATGGGGCAATCAGCCCCAGCATTTT.

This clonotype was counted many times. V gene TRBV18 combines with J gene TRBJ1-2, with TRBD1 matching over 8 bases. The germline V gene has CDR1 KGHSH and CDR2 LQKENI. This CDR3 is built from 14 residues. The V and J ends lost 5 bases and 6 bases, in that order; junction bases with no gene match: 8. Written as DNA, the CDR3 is TGTGCCAGCTCAACCGGGACAGGACCCCATGGCTACACCTTC. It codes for CASSTGTGPHGYTF.

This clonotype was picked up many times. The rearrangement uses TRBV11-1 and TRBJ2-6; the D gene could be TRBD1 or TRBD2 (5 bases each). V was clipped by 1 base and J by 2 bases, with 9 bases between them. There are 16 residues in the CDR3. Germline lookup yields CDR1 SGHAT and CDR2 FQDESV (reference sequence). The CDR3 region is CASSLVGEPGANVLTF. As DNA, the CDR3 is TGTGCCAGCAGCTTAGTGGGGGAGCCTGGGGCCAACGTCCTGACTTTC.

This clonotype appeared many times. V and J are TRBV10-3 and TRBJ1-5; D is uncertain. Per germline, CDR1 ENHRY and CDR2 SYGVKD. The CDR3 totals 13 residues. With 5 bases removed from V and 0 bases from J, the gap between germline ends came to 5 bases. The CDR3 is CAISIDSNQPQHF. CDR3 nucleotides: TGTGCCATCAGTATCGATAGCAATCAGCCCCAGCATTTT.

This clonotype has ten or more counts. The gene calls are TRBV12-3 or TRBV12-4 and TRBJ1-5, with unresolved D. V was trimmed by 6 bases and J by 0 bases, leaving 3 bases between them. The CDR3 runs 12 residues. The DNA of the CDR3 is TGTGCCAGCAGCTATAGCAATCAGCCCCAGCATTTT. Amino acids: CASSYSNQPQHF.

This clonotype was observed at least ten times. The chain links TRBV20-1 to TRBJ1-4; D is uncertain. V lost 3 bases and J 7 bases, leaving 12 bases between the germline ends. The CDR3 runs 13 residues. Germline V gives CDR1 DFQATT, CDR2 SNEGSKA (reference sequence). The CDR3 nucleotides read TGCAGTGCTAGTCAGGCCCGAGGTGAAAAACTGTTTTTT. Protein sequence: CSASQARGEKLFF.